A single sample gave rise to the 9 T cell receptor beta chains below, sequenced in a study of blood T cell repertoires in COVID-19. Some clones are missing from TCRdb's copy, which holds only in-frame ones; the method was immunoSEQ multiplex PCR. The repertoire includes 9,500 to 15,000 clones, about 80% of them detected once, and roughly 45% sits in the top ten. The sequencing sample was made of peripheral blood. These receptor sequences come from a man at least 80 years old with acute or convalescent COVID-19.

The V and J genes are TRBV28 and TRBJ1-2; a weak D match, TRBD1 (5 bases). V was clipped by 4 bases and J by 4 bases, with 16 bases between them. There are 15 residues in the CDR3. The germline V gene encodes CDR1 MDHEN and CDR2 SYDVKM. CDR3 in amino acids: CASSSTIDSPYGYTF. The CDR3 DNA reads as TGTGCCAGCAGTTCTACAATAGACAGCCCCTATGGCTACACCTTC.

The chain carries TRBV6-1 and TRBJ2-5; possibly TRBD2 for D (7 bases). CDR3 size: 16 residues. Trimming took 3 bases from V and 5 from J, leaving 19 bases between them. The germline gives CDR1 MNHNS, CDR2 SASEGT. In nucleotides, the CDR3 is TGTGCCAGCAGTGACTTACCTACGGGGGGCCGGGAGACCCAGTACTTC. It translates to CASSDLPTGGRETQYF.

The rearrangement joins TRBV7-3 to TRBJ2-3, with 12 bases aligning to TRBD2. V shed 2 bases and J 5 bases; nucleotides not matched to a gene: 8. The germline V gene has CDR1 SGHTA and CDR2 FQGTGA. The CDR3 has 17 amino acids. The CDR3 reads CASSLEASGGALDTQYF. In DNA form, the CDR3 reads TGTGCCAGCAGCTTAGAGGCTAGCGGGGGGGCCTTAGATACGCAGTATTTT.

V usage is TRBV7-2 and J usage is TRBJ1-4, with 7 bases lining up with TRBD1. This CDR3 has 16 amino acids. J was trimmed by 10 bases and V by 4 bases; bases with no gene match: 15. The V gene's germline CDR1 is SGHTA and CDR2 FQGNSA. CDR3 protein: CASSWLVGQSTTKLFF. In DNA, the CDR3 is TGTGCCAGCAGCTGGCTCGTGGGACAGAGTACCACAAAACTGTTTTTT.

The chain is built from TRBV30 and TRBJ1-2; 8 bases are shared with TRBD1. The germline V gene encodes CDR1 GTSNPN and CDR2 SVGIG (reference sequence). V gave up 2 bases and J gave up 4 bases; unmatched junction bases: 18. CDR3 length: 18 amino acids. This CDR3 is CAWSPRRQGAKEGYGYTF. Written as DNA, the CDR3 is TGTGCCTGGAGTCCCCGTCGGCAGGGGGCGAAGGAAGGCTATGGCTACACCTTC.

The rearrangement uses TRBV6-5 and TRBJ1-5, with D uncertain. Trimming shortened V by 5 bases and J by 5 bases, and 10 bases separated the two germline ends. The germline gives CDR1 MNHEY, CDR2 SVGAGI. There are 13 residues in the CDR3. This CDR3 is CASSMSYDQPQHF. In nucleotides, the CDR3 is TGTGCCAGCAGTATGTCCTACGATCAGCCCCAGCATTTT.

This clone was picked up a small number of times. The J gene is TRBJ2-7, the V gene TRBV4-3; 12 bases agree with TRBD1. The V segment lost 4 bases and the J segment 6 bases; nucleotides outside the gene matches: 7. The CDR3 is made up of 15 amino acids. Germline assignment: CDR1 LGHNA and CDR2 YSLEER. CDR3 region: CASSRDRGQRVEQYF. The DNA for the CDR3 is TGCGCCAGCAGCCGGGACAGGGGGCAGAGAGTCGAGCAGTACTTC.

V and J are TRBV24-1 and TRBJ2-1, with 7 bases fitting TRBD1. With V trimmed by 4 bases and J by 9 bases, 8 bases remained unmatched. The germline V gene has CDR1 KGHDR and CDR2 SFDVKD. The CDR3 contains 14 residues. CDR3 in amino acids: CATSDSTGPSEQFF. The DNA of the CDR3 is TGTGCCACCAGTGACTCGACAGGGCCGAGTGAGCAGTTCTTC.

The chain has TRBV7-9 and TRBJ2-5; D is possibly TRBD2 (6 bases). Germline V gene lookup returns CDR1 SEHNR and CDR2 FQNEAQ (reference sequence). Trimming pared 2 bases from V and 5 bases from J, leaving 15 bases between. The CDR3 is 15 residues long. DNA of the CDR3: TGTGCCAGCAGCTTAAGTTTGAGACTAGGGGAGACCCAGTACTTC. It codes for CASSLSLRLGETQYF. The entire variable domain, with the rest obtained from reference TRBV7-9 and TRBJ2-5, is as follows: DTGVSQNPRHKITKRGQNVTFRCDPISEHNRLYWYRQTLGQGPEFLTYFQNEAQLEKSRLLSDRFSAERPKGSFSTLEIQRTEQGDSAMYLCASSLSLRLGETQYFGPGTRLLVL.